The 25 T cell receptor beta chains presented below share a single source sample, sequenced in a study of blood T cell repertoires in COVID-19. Clones were sequenced by immunoSEQ multiplex PCR, and TCRdb holds only the in-frame ones, with some missing. The sample holds about 64,000 clones; roughly 85% are singletons and the top ten take 1.2%. Sequenced input: peripheral blood. These receptors were taken from a man in his forties with acute or convalescent COVID-19.

The rearrangement uses TRBV24-1 and TRBJ2-5; possibly TRBD1 for D (5 bases). This CDR3 region has 14 residues. V lost 4 bases and J 4 bases, leaving 12 bases between the germline ends. Germline V gene data show CDR1 as KGHDR and CDR2 as SFDVKD. The CDR3 region is CATSEPGSRETQYF. The CDR3 region has the DNA TGTGCCACCAGTGAGCCAGGGTCCAGAGAGACCCAGTACTTC.

V is TRBV3-1 (or the pseudogene TRBV3-2) and J is TRBJ1-2; a weak D match, TRBD1 (6 bases). CDR3 length equals 14 residues. Germline lookup yields CDR1 LGHDT and CDR2 YNNKEL (reference sequence). Between the trimmed V and J ends, which lost 2 bases and 7 bases, there was a span of 14 bases. In DNA form, the CDR3 reads TGTGCCAGCAGCCAAATTCAGGGGTTATCTGGCTACACCTTC. Its protein is CASSQIQGLSGYTF.

The chain uses TRBV6-2 or TRBV6-3 and TRBJ1-2, with 8 bases that match TRBD1. Germline V gives CDR1 MNHEY, CDR2 SVGEGT. Trimming cost V 5 bases and J 4 bases; bases outside gene matches: 6. The CDR3 is made up of 14 amino acids. CDR3 loop: CASSGTDRGYGYTF. As DNA, the CDR3 is TGTGCCAGCAGTGGTACCGACAGGGGCTATGGCTACACCTTC.

This clone was picked up one time. This rearrangement joins TRBV15 to TRBJ1-4; D is ambiguous. V dropped 3 bases and J dropped 8 bases, with 19 bases sitting between them. The CDR3 consists of 16 residues. Germline loops: CDR1 LNHNV, CDR2 YYDKDF (reference sequence). The CDR3 is CATSSISGRGGEKLFF. Here the CDR3 DNA reads TGTGCCACCAGCAGTATATCCGGGAGAGGTGGGGAAAAACTGTTTTTT.

The chain has TRBV27 and TRBJ1-5; perhaps TRBD1 as D (6 bases). Between the trimmed V and J ends, which lost 6 bases and 5 bases, there was a span of 11 bases. This CDR3 contains 13 residues. CDR1 is MNHEY and CDR2 is SMNVEV in the germline V gene (reference sequence). The CDR3 bases are TGTGCCAGCAGCAACAGGGAACATCAGCCCCAGCATTTT. Its translation is CASSNREHQPQHF.

This clone was recorded only once. The chain combines TRBV4-2 with TRBJ1-5, with a tentative D call TRBD1 (5 bases). Germline CDR1 reads LGHNA; CDR2 reads YNFKEQ. V was trimmed by 0 bases and J by 6 bases, leaving 18 bases between them. This CDR3 is built from 17 residues. CDR3 amino acids: CASSQDGGGVLPQPQHF. CDR3 sequence (DNA): TGTGCCAGCAGCCAAGATGGCGGGGGGGTGCTTCCTCAGCCCCAGCATTTT.

V gene TRBV30 combines with J gene TRBJ2-7; D is perhaps TRBD1 (5 bases). Germline V gives CDR1 GTSNPN, CDR2 SVGIG (reference sequence). V lost 5 bases to trimming and J lost 3 bases, with 8 bases between them. This CDR3 has 11 amino acids. The CDR3 DNA sequence: TGTGCCTGGGGGGCGGTCTACGAGCAGTACTTC. It translates to CAWGAVYEQYF.

The CDR3 sequence is CSATGQNPYEQYF. The CDR3 bases are TGCAGCGCGACGGGACAGAACCCCTACGAGCAGTACTTC. The chain uses TRBV29-1 and TRBJ2-7, with 7 nucleotides matching TRBD1. In germline, CDR1 is SQVTM, CDR2 ANQGSEA. The CDR3 has 13 amino acids. V was clipped by 7 bases and J by 2 bases; unmatched bases: 8.

The chain links TRBV3-1 (or the pseudogene TRBV3-2) to TRBJ1-2; D might be TRBD1 (6 bases). This CDR3 has 14 residues. Germline loops: CDR1 LGHDT, CDR2 YNNKEL (reference sequence). Trimming left V 3 bases short and J 4 bases short, with 12 bases between. The CDR3 loop reads CASSHLGQLYGYTF. In DNA, the CDR3 is TGTGCCAGCAGCCATCTAGGACAGCTCTATGGCTACACCTTC.

The chain joins TRBV11-2 to TRBJ2-2; D is unresolved. Germline-derived CDR1 and CDR2 are SGHAT and FQNNGV. Trimming removed 7 bases at V and 6 bases at J, with 12 bases between. This CDR3 region has 13 residues. This chain's CDR3 is CASTSPGPGELFF. CDR3 bases: TGTGCCAGCACCAGCCCAGGTCCCGGGGAGCTGTTTTTT.

In this sample, this clone turned up many times. This chain connects TRBV9 to TRBJ1-1; D ambiguous. With 4 bases removed from V and 5 bases from J, the gap between germline ends came to 9 bases. The CDR3 has 12 amino acids. Germline V lookup: CDR1 SGDLS, CDR2 YYNGEE. The CDR3 loop is CASSPTETEAFF. The CDR3 DNA is TGTGCCAGCAGCCCTACAGAGACTGAAGCTTTCTTT.

V is TRBV5-1 and J is TRBJ2-7; 9 bases match TRBD1. The CDR3 is 16 residues long. Germline V gene lookup returns CDR1 SGHRS and CDR2 YFSETQ. Unmatched junction bases numbered 8, after V lost 0 bases and J lost 4 bases. The CDR3 loop reads CASSLGGTGTRYEQYF. The CDR3 nucleotides read TGCGCCAGCAGCTTGGGAGGGACAGGGACGAGGTACGAGCAGTACTTC.

This sequence joins TRBV4-2 and TRBJ2-5; TRBD2 agrees at 10 bases. The CDR3 contains 16 residues. Per germline, CDR1 LGHNA and CDR2 YNFKEQ. J was trimmed by 5 bases and V by 1 base; bases with no gene match: 7. CDR3 DNA sequence: TGTGCCAGCAGCCAAGCAAGCGGGGGGGCCTCTGAGACCCAGTACTTC. Its protein is CASSQASGGASETQYF.

The V and J genes are TRBV28 and TRBJ1-2, with D maybe TRBD1 (5 bases). Germline V gene sequence: CDR1 MDHEN, CDR2 SYDVKM. Deletions cut 5 bases from V and 4 bases from J, with 17 bases between. The CDR3 has 15 amino acids. The CDR3, as DNA: TGTGCCAGCAGTGTTCCCTCCGACAGCCCCTATGGCTACACCTTC. As protein: CASSVPSDSPYGYTF.

This clone appeared a single time. The J gene is TRBJ1-1, the V gene TRBV6-5; D gene uncertain. V was pared by 7 bases and J by 3 bases, with 12 bases between. CDR1 and CDR2 from the germline V gene are MNHEY and SVGAGI. CDR3 length: 13 amino acids. The DNA of the CDR3 is TGTGCCAGCACCCCCAATCGGTACACTGAAGCTTTCTTT. This codes for CASTPNRYTEAFF.

This chain connects TRBV5-5 to TRBJ1-2; maybe TRBD1 (5 bases). Per the germline V gene, CDR1 is SGHKS and CDR2 is YYEKEE (reference sequence). CDR3 size: 15 residues. The V gene lost 0 bases and the J gene lost 6 bases, with 15 bases spanning the gap. CDR3: CASSLVGQGSDGYTF. In DNA form, the CDR3 reads TGTGCCAGCAGCTTGGTTGGGCAGGGAAGCGATGGCTACACCTTC.

This sequence joins TRBV5-4 and TRBJ1-2; no clear D gene. Germline values: CDR1 SGHNT, CDR2 YYREEE (reference sequence). The CDR3 runs 13 residues. The V end was cut by 0 bases, the J end by 8 bases, with 11 bases between. The CDR3 bases are TGTGCCAGCAGCTTGGCCTCTGAGTGGGGCTACACCTTC. Amino acids: CASSLASEWGYTF.

V gene TRBV5-1 combines with J gene TRBJ1-1, with a weak D call TRBD1 (6 bases). V was pared by 7 bases and J by 5 bases, with 30 bases between. The CDR3 is 18 amino acids. Germline loops: CDR1 SGHRS, CDR2 YFSETQ. CDR3 DNA sequence: TGCGCCAGCTCCTGGGGGGGCGGAACAGGGAGAAGGGGGACTGAAGCTTTCTTT. It translates to CASSWGGGTGRRGTEAFF. Using reference TRBV5-1 and TRBJ1-1 for the parts outside the CDR3, the full variable domain is KAGVTQTPRYLIKTRGQQVTLSCSPISGHRSVSWYQQTPGQGLQFLFEYFSETQRNKGNFPGRFSGRQFSNSRSEMNVSTLELGDSALYLCASSWGGGTGRRGTEAFFGQGTRLTVV.

The count of this clone is one. This chain uses TRBV6-5 with TRBJ1-6, with D perhaps TRBD1 (5 bases). CDR1 and CDR2 from the germline V gene are MNHEY and SVGAGI. The CDR3 covers 13 residues. The ends were cut back, 5 bases at V and 11 bases at J, with 13 bases in the middle. The CDR3 nucleotides read TGTGCCAGCAGTAAGGGACGGGGGACACCCCTCCACTTT. Its protein product is CASSKGRGTPLHF.

The gene calls are TRBV5-5 and TRBJ2-2; 7 bases are shared with TRBD1. The CDR3 consists of 15 residues. CDR1 and CDR2 from the germline V gene are SGHKS and YYEKEE (reference sequence). The ends lost 6 bases at V and 5 bases at J; junction bases unmatched: 10. As DNA, the CDR3 is TGTGCCAGCACCGAACCGGGACAGCATACCGGGGAGCTGTTTTTT. It yields the protein CASTEPGQHTGELFF.

The chain joins TRBV6-5 to TRBJ1-1; 7 bases fit TRBD1. With 4 bases clipped from V and 0 bases from J, the junction kept 2 bases outside the gene matches. This CDR3 is built from 14 residues. CDR1 is MNHEY, CDR2 SVGAGI, per germline. CDR3 nucleotides: TGTGCCAGCAGTTCGGGACAGATGAACACTGAAGCTTTCTTT. It codes for CASSSGQMNTEAFF.

The V and J genes are TRBV20-1 and TRBJ1-2; no reliable D call. Germline assignment: CDR1 DFQATT and CDR2 SNEGSKA (reference sequence). The CDR3 spans 10 residues. With 0 bases removed from V and 8 bases from J, the gap between germline ends came to 4 bases. The CDR3: CSARERGYTF. CDR3 DNA: TGCAGTGCTAGAGAGCGGGGCTACACCTTC.

The chain couples TRBV12-3 or TRBV12-4 to TRBJ2-7, with TRBD2 as a possible D gene (5 bases). Between the trimmed V and J ends, which lost 3 bases and 0 bases, there was a span of 6 bases. The length of the CDR3 is 13 residues. DNA of the CDR3: TGTGCCAGCAGTTTCGACTACTCCTACGAGCAGTACTTC. This sequence encodes CASSFDYSYEQYF.

The chain recombines TRBV6-5 with TRBJ1-4; D is perhaps TRBD1 (5 bases). V lost 6 bases, J lost 6 bases, and 14 bases lay in between. Germline assignment: CDR1 MNHEY and CDR2 SVGAGI. The CDR3 contains 14 residues. The CDR3 sequence: CASRGGQGHEKLFF. In nucleotides, the CDR3 is TGTGCCAGCAGAGGAGGGCAGGGACATGAAAAACTGTTTTTT.

The CDR3 sequence is CASSLASGNHEQYF. CDR3 coding DNA: TGCGCCAGCAGCTTGGCGTCAGGGAACCACGAGCAGTACTTC. The chain joins TRBV5-1 to TRBJ2-7, with D possibly being TRBD1 (5 bases). Trimming took off 0 bases at V and 5 bases at J, with 12 bases between the two ends. The CDR3 is 14 residues long. Germline V lookup: CDR1 SGHRS, CDR2 YFSETQ.